This TCR beta chain is drawn from a study of control samples from healthy donors and cancer patients. Trimming stripped 8 bases from V and 1 base from J, with 11 bases between. CDR3 size: 14 residues. In germline, CDR1 is MNHEY, CDR2 SVGAGI. The table came from immunoSEQ multiplex PCR; TCRdb's copy has only in-frame clones and leaves some out. This table has around 140,000 clones, 93% appearing once. The TCR was taken from a man younger than 30 in good health. Sequenced sample: blood. The chain combines TRBV6-5 with TRBJ2-2; the D gene is possibly TRBD2 (5 bases). The CDR3 is CASAGEGNTGELFF. CDR3 nucleotide sequence: TGTGCCAGCGCCGGGGAAGGGAACACCGGGGAGCTGTTTTTT.